This TCR beta chain comes out of a study of blood T cell repertoires in COVID-19. Study information: Nucleic acid was either cDNA or gDNA, and it came from T cells, B-cell-depleted T cells, or PBMCs.

Patients at the Seattle site were enrolled during active infection and followed longitudinally. There are a few counts of this clone. Per the authors' pipeline: The authors estimated nucleated cell counts from reference gene primer amplification. TCRdb keeps only in-frame clones here, not all; method: immunoSEQ multiplex PCR. Clone size and V and J calls were adopted from that table, with D and trimming inferred from the DNA. Of approximately 150,000 clones listed, 79% are singletons. This CDR3 has 17 amino acids. The germline V gene encodes CDR1 MDHEN and CDR2 SYDVKM. V shed 2 bases and J shed 0 bases, with 14 bases lying between them.

The sample taken for sequencing was peripheral blood. The genes are TRBV28 and TRBJ1-3; D is uncertain. The receptor was derived from a woman between 55 and 75 years old with COVID-19, enrolled during active disease. The CDR3 region is CASSLPVSGHSGNTIYF. Written as DNA, the CDR3 is TGTGCCAGCAGTTTACCTGTTTCAGGTCACTCTGGAAACACCATATATTTT.